This T cell receptor beta chain was documented in a study of T cells after yellow fever vaccination. CDR1 is DFQATT, CDR2 SNEGSKA, per germline (reference sequence). This CDR3 contains 14 residues. With 6 bases removed from V and 8 bases from J, the gap between germline ends came to 17 bases. Overall study findings and caveats: Booster samples showed a return of most primary-vaccination clones (around 96% CD4, approximately 85% CD8). Among all clonotypes, a small share was observed in both CD4 and CD8 compartments.

A universal primer site and UMIs were added as TCR cDNA was made by 5'RACE template switching. TCRdb redid the calling of the 5' RACE reads with MiXCR, one entry per CDR3 protein. The table has hundreds of thousands of distinct CDR3 sequences, 13% seen once. A note on this clonotype: Its specificity is unknown.

V and J are TRBV20-1 and TRBJ1-6; the D gene is possibly TRBD1 (6 bases). The receptor's source is a man aged 30 to 45 who received the YFV17D yellow fever vaccine. This specimen consisted of PBMCs, obtained on the day of the yellow fever booster vaccination. DNA for the CDR3: TGCAGTGCACGATTACAGGGTAACGATTCACCCCTCCACTTT. This gives the protein CSARLQGNDSPLHF.